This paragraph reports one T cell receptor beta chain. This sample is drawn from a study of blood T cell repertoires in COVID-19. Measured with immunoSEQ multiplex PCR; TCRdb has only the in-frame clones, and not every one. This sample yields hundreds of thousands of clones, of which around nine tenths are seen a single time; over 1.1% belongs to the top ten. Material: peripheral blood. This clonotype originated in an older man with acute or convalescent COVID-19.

CDR3: CASNIGGNPPAYEQYF. The CDR3, as DNA: TGTGCCAGCAATATTGGAGGGAATCCGCCGGCCTACGAGCAGTACTTC. The rearrangement uses TRBV6-6 and TRBJ2-7; D is possibly TRBD2 (6 bases). The V gene lost 7 bases and the J gene lost 2 bases, with 21 bases spanning the gap. The CDR3 runs to 16 residues. Looked up from germline, CDR1 is MNHNY and CDR2 is SVGAGI (reference sequence).